The 16 T cell receptor beta chains reported below all come from one sample, sequenced in a study of long-term antiretroviral therapy in people with HIV. The assay, immunoSEQ v3.0, was run at survey level. Some clones are missing from TCRdb's copy, which holds only in-frame ones; the method was immunoSEQ multiplex PCR. This sample carries tens of thousands of clones, about 85% of them seen once, and the ten largest clones take 5.7%. The sequencing here drew on unsorted PBMCs, taken 3.1 years after starting antiretroviral therapy. The receptors were gathered from a woman aged 50 to 60 with HIV.

The CDR3 DNA reads TGTGCCAGCAGTTACTTCCAGGGGGTTGACGAGCAGTACTTC. Amino acids: CASSYFQGVDEQYF. J is TRBJ2-7 and V is TRBV6-5; 7 bases agree with TRBD1. The germline CDR1 and CDR2 sequences are MNHEY and SVGAGI. The CDR3 contains 14 residues. The ends lost 1 base at V and 5 bases at J; junction bases unmatched: 5.

The sample holds a few counts of this clone. The chain has TRBV9 and TRBJ2-7; D remains ambiguous. With 2 bases removed from V and 2 bases from J, the gap between germline ends came to 11 bases. The CDR3 length is 14 residues. The germline CDR1 and CDR2 sequences are SGDLS and YYNGEE. The CDR3 region is CASSVGPSAYEQYF. The CDR3 region has the DNA TGTGCCAGCAGCGTCGGACCTTCGGCCTACGAGCAGTACTTC.

This clone was observed a single time. The chain combines TRBV27 with TRBJ2-3; tentative D call: TRBD1 (6 bases). CDR3 length: 16 amino acids. Germline assignment: CDR1 MNHEY and CDR2 SMNVEV (reference sequence). V was pared by 1 base and J by 1 base, with 12 bases between. The chain's CDR3 is CASSLWTSGGTDTQYF. CDR3 in DNA: TGTGCCAGCAGTTTATGGACCTCAGGGGGCACAGATACGCAGTATTTT.

The CDR3 sequence: CASSWGTGGDTQYF. CDR3 sequence (DNA): TGTGCCAGCAGCTGGGGGACAGGGGGAGATACGCAGTATTTT. The chain links TRBV5-5 to TRBJ2-3; 11 positions match TRBD1. The V segment lost 3 bases and the J segment 5 bases; nucleotides outside the gene matches: 2. In germline, CDR1 is SGHKS, CDR2 YYEKEE (reference sequence). The CDR3 spans 14 residues.

The chain employs TRBV19 and TRBJ1-1; the D is unclear. V lost 5 bases to trimming and J lost 1 base, with 2 bases between them. The CDR3 extends over 11 amino acids. Germline V gene sequence: CDR1 LNHDA, CDR2 SQIVND (reference sequence). The CDR3 coding sequence is TGTGCCAGTAGTCGGAACACTGAAGCTTTCTTT. Its translation is CASSRNTEAFF.

The V and J genes are TRBV5-1 and TRBJ1-1; no firm D call. Germline loops: CDR1 SGHRS, CDR2 YFSETQ. The ends were cut back, 2 bases at V and 0 bases at J, with 8 bases in the middle. There are 14 residues in the CDR3. CDR3 coding DNA: TGCGCCAGCAGCTTTAACAGTATGAACACTGAAGCTTTCTTT. Amino acids: CASSFNSMNTEAFF.

The V and J genes are TRBV7-9 and TRBJ1-2; tentative D call: TRBD1 (5 bases). Germline V gene data show CDR1 as SEHNR and CDR2 as FQNEAQ (reference sequence). The germline V and J ends were trimmed by 6 bases and 8 bases, with 31 bases remaining between them. The CDR3 runs 18 residues. DNA for the CDR3: TGTGCCAGCAGTCATACAACAGTCGTAGACAGTCCAATTGCGGGCTACACCTTC. Amino acids: CASSHTTVVDSPIAGYTF.

The chain carries TRBV18 and TRBJ1-1, with D hard to call. CDR3 length: 16 residues. Germline assignment: CDR1 KGHSH and CDR2 LQKENI. V was clipped by 5 bases and J by 1 base, with 17 bases between them. CDR3 in DNA: TGTGCCAGCTCATCCTTGGGCCCGAGCGGGAACACTGAAGCTTTCTTT. This sequence encodes CASSSLGPSGNTEAFF.

The genes are TRBV7-2 and TRBJ1-3; D gene uncertain. The CDR3 extends over 15 amino acids. Trimming cost V 2 bases and J 0 bases, with 8 bases left between them. Germline CDR1 SGHTA, CDR2 FQGNSA. The CDR3, as DNA: TGTGCCAGCAGCTTAACAGCGGGCTCTGGAAACACCATATATTTT. It codes for CASSLTAGSGNTIYF.

This chain links TRBV18 with TRBJ2-7, with 8 bases aligning to TRBD1. The CDR3 is made up of 15 amino acids. In germline, CDR1 is KGHSH, CDR2 LQKENI. After removal of 4 bases from V and 3 bases from J, the junction contained 8 bases not matched to a gene. The CDR3 loop is CASSLGTGSFYEQYF. The CDR3, as DNA: TGTGCCAGCTCACTGGGGACAGGTAGCTTCTACGAGCAGTACTTC. The variable domain in full, completed from reference TRBV18 and TRBJ2-7, reads NAGVMQNPRHLVRRRGQEARLRCSPMKGHSHVYWYRQLPEEGLKFMVYLQKENIIDESGMPKERFSAEFPKEGPSILRIQQVVRGDSAAYFCASSLGTGSFYEQYFGPGTRLTVT.

CDR3 DNA sequence: TGCGCCAGCAGCCAAGAAATGGGACGGAACAATGAGCAGTTCTTC. Its protein product is CASSQEMGRNNEQFF. The genes are TRBV4-1 and TRBJ2-1; TRBD1 or TRBD2 may be the D gene (5 bases each). The CDR3 spans 15 residues. V was trimmed by 0 bases and J by 5 bases, leaving 11 bases between them. Germline V gene data show CDR1 as MGHRA and CDR2 as YSYEKL.

This clone was seen a handful of times. The rearrangement uses TRBV4-1 and TRBJ2-7; D may correspond to TRBD1 or TRBD2 (7 bases each). V was clipped by 6 bases and J by 8 bases, with 20 bases between them. Germline CDR1 MGHRA, CDR2 YSYEKL. The length of the CDR3 is 14 residues. The CDR3 loop is CASSSPLGGGKQYF. Written as DNA, the CDR3 is TGCGCCAGCAGTTCACCCTTGGGAGGGGGCAAGCAGTACTTC.

V is TRBV19 and J is TRBJ2-5; D gene uncertain. Trimming pared 5 bases from V and 1 base from J, leaving 11 bases between. Germline CDR1 is LNHDA and CDR2 is SQIVND (reference sequence). The CDR3 length is 14 residues. For the CDR3, the DNA is TGTGCCAGTAGTTTATCCCTTGCCCAAGAGACCCAGTACTTC. Its translation: CASSLSLAQETQYF.

The J gene is TRBJ2-7, the V gene TRBV5-1, with TRBD2 matching 13 bases. Trimming removed 4 bases from V and 3 bases from J; junction bases left unmatched: 7. The CDR3 contains 16 residues. Germline V gene lookup returns CDR1 SGHRS and CDR2 YFSETQ. CDR3 loop: CASSPLTSGGNYEQYF. CDR3 nucleotide sequence: TGCGCCAGCAGCCCGCTGACTAGCGGGGGGAACTACGAGCAGTACTTC.

The J gene is TRBJ1-5, the V gene TRBV5-6; a possible D gene is TRBD1 (5 bases). Germline CDR1 and CDR2: SGHDT and YYEEEE. Trimming pared 0 bases from V and 2 bases from J, leaving 12 bases between. The CDR3 is 16 amino acids. CDR3: CASSLAGHGGNQPQHF. CDR3 coding DNA: TGTGCCAGCAGCTTGGCAGGGCATGGGGGCAATCAGCCCCAGCATTTT. The full variable domain, in which reference TRBV5-6 and TRBJ1-5 provide the parts outside the CDR3, is DAGVTQSPTHLIKTRGQQVTLRCSPKSGHDTVSWYQQALGQGPQFIFQYYEEEERQRGNFPDRFSGHQFPNYSSELNVNALLLGDSALYLCASSLAGHGGNQPQHFGDGTRLSIL.

This clone was observed once. V and J are TRBV19 and TRBJ2-1; 7 positions match TRBD1. Trimming took 1 base from V and 4 from J; bases not matched to a gene: 4. Germline V gene data show CDR1 as LNHDA and CDR2 as SQIVND (reference sequence). The CDR3 loop spans 15 amino acids. The CDR3 loop is CASSIGYRGYNEQFF. In DNA, the CDR3 is TGTGCCAGTAGTATAGGCTACAGGGGTTACAATGAGCAGTTCTTC.